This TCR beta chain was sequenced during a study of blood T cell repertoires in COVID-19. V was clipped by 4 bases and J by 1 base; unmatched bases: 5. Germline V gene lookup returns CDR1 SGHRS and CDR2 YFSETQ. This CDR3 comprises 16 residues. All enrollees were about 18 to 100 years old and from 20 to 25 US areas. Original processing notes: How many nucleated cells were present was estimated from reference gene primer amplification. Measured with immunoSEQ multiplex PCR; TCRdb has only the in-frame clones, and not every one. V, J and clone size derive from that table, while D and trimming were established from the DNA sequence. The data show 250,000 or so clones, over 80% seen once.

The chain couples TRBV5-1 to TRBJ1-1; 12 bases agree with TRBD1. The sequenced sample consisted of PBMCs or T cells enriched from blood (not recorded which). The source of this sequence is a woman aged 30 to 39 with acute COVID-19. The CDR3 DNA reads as TGCGCCAGCAGCAGGGACAGGGGGCAGGAGAACACTGAAGCTTTCTTT. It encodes CASSRDRGQENTEAFF.